Listed below are T cell receptor beta chains from one sample, sequenced in a study of blood T cell repertoires in COVID-19. The data were produced by immunoSEQ multiplex PCR, yet TCRdb's version contains in-frame clones alone and is incomplete. The sample includes about 180,000 clones, 80% to 90% of them seen just once. Input material: peripheral blood. Receptors were obtained from a man aged 60-69 years with acute or convalescent COVID-19. The CDR3 runs from the conserved cysteine through the conserved F or W. Not every row has a clone size; where given, it reads once, few, many or a size class.

CASSIGTGTYEQYF	TRBV19	TRBJ2-7	.
CASGPRPLHF	TRBV28	TRBJ1-6	.
CASSGVTAGVNEQFF	TRBV25-1	TRBJ2-1	once
CASSLRTGLNEQYF	TRBV11-1	TRBJ2-7	.
CASSLRAGLSAGNTIYF	TRBV5-5	TRBJ1-3	.
CASSLSTDTQYF	TRBV7-2	TRBJ2-3	.
CASRLQGYGYGYTF	TRBV6-5	TRBJ1-2	.
CASSDGVYEQYF	TRBV10-2	TRBJ2-7	.
CASRSLASDEQFF	TRBV5-1	TRBJ2-1	.
CASKESTNEKLFF	TRBV2	TRBJ1-4	.
CASSPRGSGSYEQYF	TRBV9	TRBJ2-7	.
CASTTGTGTYEQYF	TRBV28	TRBJ2-7	.
CASSVGTGINTIYF	TRBV7-2	TRBJ1-3	once
CASSQFRSVNSPLHF	TRBV3-1/TRBV3-2	TRBJ1-6	.
CASSSSPTMTSGRFFNEQFF	TRBV7-8	TRBJ2-1	.
CASSHRDRGLAGYNEQFF	TRBV7-3	TRBJ2-1	.
CASSYRGDGYTF	TRBV6-5	TRBJ1-2	.
CASSFTPRKEAFF	TRBV12-3/TRBV12-4	TRBJ1-1	.
CAISGGTPNEKLFF	TRBV10-3	TRBJ1-4	.
CASSISRWGEPDTGELFF	TRBV19	TRBJ2-2	once
CASRGPSPGAGELFF	TRBV28	TRBJ2-2	.
CASRYSGSETQEQFF	TRBV7-9	TRBJ2-1	.
CASSLSGKSTDTQYF	TRBV7-9	TRBJ2-3	.
CASSSGISEQYF	TRBV7-9	TRBJ2-3	.
CASRRSESTDTQYF	TRBV10-2	TRBJ2-3	once